This T cell receptor beta chain was sequenced during a study of Graves' ophthalmopathy and Graves' hyperthyroidism. People with hyperthyroidism were aged 18 to 65 and newly diagnosed, under 2 months' duration. Certain patients, namely those with other autoimmune diseases, uncontrolled infections, pregnancy or lactation, were excluded. A diagnosis was made from clinical symptoms together with serum thyroxine, TRAb, thyroid ultrasound and orbital computed tomography. For repertoire sequencing, the TCR beta CDR3 regions were amplified from RNA transcripts. Second-round multiplex PCR came after first-round RT-PCR with HTBI primers. One entry per CDR3 protein results from TCRdb running MiXCR on the multiplex PCR reads. Of a few hundred thousand distinct CDR3 sequences in the sample, about 18% are singletons; the top ten hold 2.4%. Findings of the study overall: Most thyroid clonotypes expanded beyond 0.001 frequency were also found in blood.

In the case of this clonotype: Its antigen is currently unknown.

The clonotype originates from an adult woman with stable Graves' hyperthyroidism. The sequenced sample was peripheral blood.

CDR3 nucleotide sequence: TGTGCCAGCAGGAGATGGGGTCGCTCCTACGAGCAGTACTTC. Translation: CASRRWGRSYEQYF. The genes are TRBV2 and TRBJ2-7; D remains unclear. This CDR3 region has 14 residues. Germline V gene data show CDR1 as SNHLY and CDR2 as FYNNEI. Trimming removed 6 bases at V and 0 bases at J, with 12 bases between.